This T cell receptor (beta chain) was retrieved from a study of glioma-infiltrating T cells after dendritic cell vaccination (dated by TCRdb to the mid-2010s). For the wider study: Of the 15 glioblastoma patients in the cohort, all drawn from Phase I and II dendritic cell vaccination trials, 9 were newly diagnosed and 6 had recurrent disease. Autologous tumor lysate-pulsed dendritic cell vaccination was administered to the patients between about 2002 and 2013. The vaccine consisted of monocyte-derived dendritic cells cultured less than 9 days with IL-4 and GM-CSF, then pulsed overnight with autologous tumor lysate. Patients received three intradermal dendritic cell vaccine injections at biweekly intervals in the arm below the axilla. Tumor-infiltrating lymphocyte content was quantified and tumor and blood repertoires were compared in dendritic cell-vaccinated glioblastoma patients by deep sequencing of TCR beta CDR3 regions. Survival after dendritic cell vaccination was correlated with TCR sequencing metrics such as TIL content and the overlap between tumor and blood repertoires. Points the paper makes about the study in general: Higher estimated pretreatment TIL content predicted longer time to progression and overall survival after dendritic cell vaccination. The cohort was small and heterogeneous, and full blood and tumor sets were available for few patients, with initial-recurrent tumor pairs available for even fewer patients. TCR clonality showed no direct relationship with survival, which suggests that a diverse polyclonal response may be important. The TCR overlap response model with three groups was called speculative and said to need prospective validation.

The CDR3 has 13 amino acids, counting the end cysteine and phenylalanine. Here the CDR3 DNA is all that survives: 39 bases in frame from base 1. The junction shows trimming of 6 bases on V and 3 bases on J, plus 8 bases between the germline ends. From a lookup of the germline V gene (reference sequence), CDR1 and CDR2 are WNHNN and SYGVQD. TCRB CDR3 regions were amplified from around 2.1 ug genomic DNA, or all available DNA if less, using the immunoSEQ assay. For multiplex PCR, 60 forward primers for TCR V beta segments and 13 reverse primers for J beta segments were used. To estimate the number of reads per starting template, synthetic control templates were added to each sample at limiting dilution. The Illumina HiSeq System generated 87 bp sequencing reads. From the authors' description of their analysis: To remove PCR and sequencing errors, closely related sequences were merged with a nearest neighbor algorithm. TCR overlap was defined as the percentage of unique tumor TCR beta sequences that were also present in the same patient's peripheral blood. TCRdb obtained this table from immuneACCESS and retained in-frame rearrangements with V and J assigned. These tables miss some clones; where compared with another copy, unresolved V genes account for less than half of the shortfall, and the remainder is unexplained. That table supplies the V and J calls and clone size; D and trimming were determined from the DNA. The sample yields fewer than 50,000 clones; 85% to 90% were counted once. The biggest ten clones account for roughly an eighth of the sample.

As for this clone: Its antigen target is currently unknown. Nothing much larger sits one base from this clone, and base qualities are not available.

Selection of patients required sufficient residual fresh-frozen tumor tissue and over two years of available survival data. None of the glioblastoma patients carried an isocitrate dehydrogenase mutation, although molecular status otherwise varied. PBMC were collected before vaccination, two weeks after the third vaccination, and at tumor progression if tumor progression occurred. The Qiagen DNeasy Blood extraction Kit was used for extraction of genomic DNA. The sequence derives from a human donor with glioblastoma. The material sequenced was blood, taken before dendritic cell vaccination. Recombination connected TRBV10-1 to TRBJ2-2; the best D guess is TRBD1, with 6 bases matching. The DNA is TGCGCCAGCAGCTCAGGGGACACCGGGGAGCTGTTTTTT. The encoded protein is CASSSGDTGELFF.